This T cell receptor (beta chain) was sequenced during a study of cytomegalovirus exposure and HLA in healthy donors. Overall study: In terms of ancestry, the Caucasian-associated cluster contained roughly 81% of the roughly 360 genotyped donors.

A multiplex PCR was run with 60 Vbeta primers and 13 Jbeta primers. Sequenced by immunoSEQ multiplex PCR; TCRdb stores in-frame clones only, minus some. The sample contains about 150,000 clones, 70% to 85% of which appear only once. Worth noting for this clone: Its antigen remains unidentified.

CDR3 length equals 12 residues. The germline V gene has CDR1 SQVTM and CDR2 ANQGSEA. Trimming pared 7 bases from V and 4 bases from J, leaving 14 bases between. Study outcomes and limitations: The study carried out a later analysis of TCR beta sequences. It associated roughly 17,000 of them with specific HLA alleles at a false discovery rate of 0.05.

Sequenced input: PBMCs. This sequence joins TRBV29-1 and TRBJ2-7; tentative D call: TRBD2 (5 bases). The TCR comes from a man aged 45-60 years in good health and CMV-seropositive. In DNA form, the CDR3 reads TGCAGCGCCCAGGACTTTTTATACGAGCAGTACTTC. Translated: CSAQDFLYEQYF.